This entry describes one TCR beta chain. Its antigen is not known. A read error may be the cause here, since a much bigger clone is one base away. The data are from a study of T cells in Graves' hyperthyroidism and ophthalmopathy. Notes on the study in general: Blood also held most thyroid clonotypes expanded beyond 0.001.

Amplification of TCR beta CDR3 regions was performed using RNA transcripts as template. A set of HTBI primers served as the primers for a first-round RT-PCR of the TCR CDR3. MiXCR, applied by TCRdb to the multiplex PCR reads, yields one record per CDR3 protein. The sample includes 400,000 to 550,000 distinct CDR3 sequences, approximately 15% seen only once; the top ten take around 17%. Germline V gene data show CDR1 as SGHAT and CDR2 as FQNNGV. The CDR3 is 13 residues long. The TCR was taken from a woman aged 18-30 years with Graves' hyperthyroidism. Sequenced: blood. The chain has TRBV11-2 and TRBJ2-5; 7 bases line up with TRBD2. DNA for the CDR3: TGTGCCAGCAGTTTCGGTGCGGGAGAGACCCGGTACTTC. Translated: CASSFGAGETRYF.